The 5 T cell receptor beta chains below come from one sample, sequenced in a study of cytomegalovirus exposure and HLA in healthy donors. Primers included in the PCR were 60 Vbeta and 13 Jbeta primers. The assay was immunoSEQ multiplex PCR, and TCRdb's table has in-frame clones only and misses some. The sample consists of about 170,000 clones, roughly 76% of them appearing once. Sequencing was done on a sample of PBMCs. All receptors derive from a woman in her late teens or twenties in good health and CMV-seropositive.

This clone appeared once. This chain uses TRBV2 with TRBJ1-5; a weak D match, TRBD1 (6 bases). V lost 6 bases and J 1 base, leaving 13 bases between the germline ends. CDR1 and CDR2 from the germline V gene are SNHLY and FYNNEI. The CDR3 consists of 15 residues. CDR3 DNA: TGTGCCAGCAGCGAATTCAGGGGAAGCAATCAGCCCCAGCATTTT. It codes for CASSEFRGSNQPQHF.

V usage is TRBV5-1 and J usage is TRBJ2-5; TRBD2 agrees at 7 bases. CDR1 SGHRS and CDR2 YFSETQ come from the germline V gene. V trimming: 0 bases; J trimming: 4 bases; junction bases outside the gene matches: 12. The CDR3 totals 17 residues. CDR3 sequence (DNA): TGCGCCAGCAGCTTGGCCTCCCGGGGGGACGGGGCAGAGACCCAGTACTTC. Residues: CASSLASRGDGAETQYF.

The chain recombines TRBV19 with TRBJ1-5, with 8 bases identical to TRBD1. V was clipped by 0 bases and J by 2 bases; unmatched bases: 18. Germline-derived CDR1 and CDR2 are LNHDA and SQIVND (reference sequence). The CDR3 extends over 21 amino acids. CDR3 amino acids: CASSIDNRTGLLWEGNQPQHF. In nucleotides, the CDR3 is TGTGCCAGTAGTATAGATAACCGGACAGGGTTGTTGTGGGAAGGCAATCAGCCCCAGCATTTT. Together with reference TRBV19 and TRBJ1-5, the CDR3 gives the full variable domain: DGGITQSPKYLFRKEGQNVTLSCEQNLNHDAMYWYRQDPGQGLRLIYYSQIVNDFQKGDIAEGYSVSREKKESFPLTVTSAQKNPTAFYLCASSIDNRTGLLWEGNQPQHFGDGTRLSIL.

The chain links TRBV6-5 to TRBJ1-1; D is undetermined. Germline V gives CDR1 MNHEY, CDR2 SVGAGI. This CDR3 has 15 residues. Trimming cost V 0 bases and J 2 bases, with 10 bases left between them. CDR3 DNA: TGTGCCAGCAGTTACTCGATTCAGATTAACACTGAAGCTTTCTTT. Protein sequence: CASSYSIQINTEAFF.

The CDR3 spells CASSLREGGEAFF. CDR3 coding DNA: TGTGCCAGCAGCCTTCGTGAGGGAGGGGAAGCTTTCTTT. This chain connects TRBV7-3 to TRBJ1-1; D gene ambiguous. The ends were cut back, 5 bases at V and 8 bases at J, with 15 bases in the middle. This CDR3 comprises 13 residues. CDR1 SGHTA and CDR2 FQGTGA come from the germline V gene.